The 32 T cell receptor beta chains presented below share a single source sample, sequenced in a study of blood T cell repertoires in COVID-19. Libraries were prepared by immunoSEQ multiplex PCR; TCRdb keeps only in-frame clonotypes and omits some of them. The table lists some 220,000 clones, 75% to 90% of them singletons. Sequenced sample: PBMCs or T cells enriched from blood (not recorded which). The receptors come from a woman aged 40 to 49 with acute COVID-19.

The rearrangement joins TRBV4-1 to TRBJ2-2; D uncertain. CDR3 length equals 13 residues. From germline, CDR1 is MGHRA and CDR2 YSYEKL. V was clipped by 1 base and J by 5 bases, with 5 bases between them. CDR3 DNA: TGCGCCAGCAGCCAAGGAGTTACCGGGGAGCTGTTTTTT. This encodes CASSQGVTGELFF.

The chain couples TRBV11-1 to TRBJ1-1, with 7 bases identical to TRBD1. Germline V gene sequence: CDR1 SGHAT, CDR2 FQDESV (reference sequence). This CDR3 has 13 residues. The V gene end was trimmed by 5 bases and the J gene end by 6 bases; junction bases not matched to a gene: 6. CDR3 residues: CASSDRVRAEAFF. The CDR3, as DNA: TGTGCCAGCAGCGACAGGGTAAGGGCTGAAGCTTTCTTT.

The J gene is TRBJ1-2, the V gene TRBV14; 10 positions match TRBD1. Trimming cost V 0 bases and J 8 bases; bases outside gene matches: 6. CDR1 is SGHDN, CDR2 FVKESK, per germline. CDR3 length equals 15 residues. The DNA for the CDR3 is TGTGCCAGCAGCCAAGACGGGACAGGGGTCGGAGGCTACACCTTC. Protein product: CASSQDGTGVGGYTF.

The chain couples TRBV2 to TRBJ1-6, with D maybe TRBD1 (6 bases). Germline-derived CDR1 and CDR2 are SNHLY and FYNNEI. This CDR3 is 15 amino acids long. The V and J ends lost 0 bases and 9 bases respectively, with 12 bases between them. The CDR3 is CASSEAWQGSSPLHF. CDR3 nucleotide sequence: TGTGCCAGCAGTGAAGCTTGGCAGGGGAGTTCACCCCTCCACTTT.

The V gene is TRBV6-5, the J gene TRBJ1-2; D is unresolved. V was clipped by 10 bases and J by 7 bases, with 13 bases between them. Germline V gene sequence: CDR1 MNHEY, CDR2 SVGAGI. The CDR3 spans 11 residues. This CDR3 is CATHGGSGYTF. CDR3 bases: TGTGCCACACACGGAGGGTCTGGCTACACCTTC.

The chain couples TRBV6-5 to TRBJ1-6; 7 bases map to TRBD1. V was clipped by 0 bases and J by 6 bases; unmatched bases: 5. The length of the CDR3 is 16 residues. Germline assignment: CDR1 MNHEY and CDR2 SVGAGI. The CDR3 sequence is CASSYSGTAFNSPLHF. The CDR3, as DNA: TGTGCCAGCAGTTACTCCGGGACAGCCTTTAATTCACCCCTCCACTTT.

The gene calls are TRBV6-2 or TRBV6-3 and TRBJ2-5; TRBD2 matches 10 bases. The CDR3 has 17 residues. V was pared by 0 bases and J by 4 bases, with 8 bases of the junction left unmatched. Germline lookup yields CDR1 MNHEY and CDR2 SVGEGT. Here the CDR3 reads CASSYSMASGGAETQYF. CDR3 sequence (DNA): TGTGCCAGCAGTTACTCGATGGCTAGCGGGGGCGCAGAGACCCAGTACTTC.

The chain employs TRBV7-2 and TRBJ2-1; a possible D gene is TRBD2 (6 bases). This CDR3 spans 16 amino acids. Deletions cut 3 bases from V and 6 bases from J, with 18 bases between. Germline V gene sequence: CDR1 SGHTA, CDR2 FQGNSA. CDR3 sequence reads: CASSFPTPGVGNEQFF. Written as DNA, the CDR3 is TGTGCCAGCAGCTTCCCGACCCCGGGGGTGGGCAATGAGCAGTTCTTC.

CDR3 DNA: TGTGCCAGCAGCTTGGCGGGACAGGGGGGCAATCAGCCCCAGCATTTT. It translates to CASSLAGQGGNQPQHF. This chain joins TRBV5-5 and TRBJ1-5; TRBD1 aligns across 11 bases. Germline V gene sequence: CDR1 SGHKS, CDR2 YYEKEE (reference sequence). V was pared by 0 bases and J by 2 bases, with 1 base of the junction left unmatched. CDR3 length equals 16 residues.

The V and J genes are TRBV7-3 and TRBJ1-1; a possible D gene is TRBD1 (5 bases). The CDR3 covers 15 residues. V dropped 1 base and J dropped 4 bases, with 13 bases sitting between them. The V gene's germline CDR1 is SGHTA and CDR2 FQGTGA. As DNA, the CDR3 is TGTGCCAGCAGCTTAAATTCGGGGGGATCCACTGAAGCTTTCTTT. The encoded protein is CASSLNSGGSTEAFF.

The CDR3 DNA follows: TGTGCCAGCAGCAAAGGCCCGGAAGGCGGCCGTAATGAAAAACTGTTTTTT. Translation gives CASSKGPEGGRNEKLFF. This chain joins TRBV21-1 and TRBJ1-4. TRBV21-1 is marked as a pseudogene. This CDR3 comprises 17 residues.

This sequence joins TRBV3-1 (or the pseudogene TRBV3-2) and TRBJ1-1, with 7 bases lining up with TRBD1. V lost 2 bases and J lost 7; bases outside the gene matches: 1. Germline CDR1 LGHDT, CDR2 YNNKEL (reference sequence). This CDR3 contains 12 residues. CDR3 bases: TGTGCCAGCAGCCAACAGGGGGATGAAGCTTTCTTT. The encoded protein is CASSQQGDEAFF.

The rearrangement uses TRBV13 and TRBJ1-2; D gene uncertain. V was cut by 5 bases and J by 6 bases, with 16 bases left in between. CDR3 length: 14 amino acids. CDR1 PRHDT and CDR2 FYEKMQ come from the germline V gene (reference sequence). CDR3 amino acids: CASSDRRWANGYTF. The CDR3 DNA follows: TGTGCCAGCAGCGATCGCCGATGGGCGAATGGCTACACCTTC.

The CDR3 sequence: CASSVRTGMAEAFF. The CDR3 coding sequence is TGTGCCAGCAGCGTTAGGACAGGGATGGCTGAAGCTTTCTTT. The chain couples TRBV9 to TRBJ1-1, with 8 bases matching TRBD1. The CDR3 runs 14 residues. V lost 2 bases, J lost 6 bases, and 6 bases stayed unmatched. CDR1 and CDR2 from the germline V gene are SGDLS and YYNGEE.

The chain employs TRBV5-1 and TRBJ1-2; the D gene is possibly TRBD1 (6 bases). Trimming took 7 bases from V and 7 from J, leaving 17 bases between them. This CDR3 is built from 13 residues. Germline V gene data show CDR1 as SGHRS and CDR2 as YFSETQ. CDR3 DNA: TGCGCCAGCTACGCGGAAGACAGGAGTGGCTACACCTTC. It is translated as CASYAEDRSGYTF.

This clone was recorded at least ten times. Compared with germline, one end of the junction differs, possibly owing to a read error. The genes are TRBV7-2 and TRBJ1-3; possible D gene TRBD1, 6 bases. The CDR3 is 14 residues long. Germline-derived CDR1 and CDR2 are SGHTA and FQGNSA. The CDR3 here is CASSPVGTLAQGSF. CDR3 nucleotide sequence: TGTGCCAGCAGCCCCGTAGGGACCCTTGCACAGGGCTCTTTT.

The rearrangement uses TRBV3-1 (or the pseudogene TRBV3-2) and TRBJ2-1; 12 bases agree with TRBD2. J lost 13 bases, V lost 4 bases, and 17 bases had no gene match. Germline values: CDR1 LGHDT, CDR2 YNNKEL (reference sequence). The CDR3 extends over 17 amino acids. CDR3: CASSPVKPGLAGSQQFF. The DNA of the CDR3 is TGTGCCAGCAGCCCAGTGAAGCCCGGACTAGCGGGGAGTCAACAGTTCTTC.

This chain joins TRBV4-1 and TRBJ1-2; 11 positions match TRBD1. V shed 6 bases and J 0 bases; nucleotides not matched to a gene: 9. Per the germline V gene, CDR1 is MGHRA and CDR2 is YSYEKL. This CDR3 has 17 residues. This chain's CDR3 is CASRGMDRGQSNYGYTF. The CDR3 DNA is TGCGCCAGCAGGGGGATGGACAGGGGGCAATCTAACTATGGCTACACCTTC.

This chain connects TRBV6-5 to TRBJ2-1; 11 positions match TRBD2. Germline V gene data show CDR1 as MNHEY and CDR2 as SVGAGI. CDR3 length: 15 amino acids. V gave up 10 bases and J gave up 4 bases; unmatched junction bases: 9. The CDR3 is CATEIAGGKYNEQFF. For the CDR3, the DNA is TGTGCCACCGAAATAGCGGGGGGGAAATACAATGAGCAGTTCTTC.

The chain carries TRBV5-5 and TRBJ1-6; unclear D gene. The germline V gene has CDR1 SGHKS and CDR2 YYEKEE (reference sequence). The germline V and J ends were trimmed by 2 bases and 0 bases, with 9 bases remaining between them. The CDR3 spans 16 residues. CDR3 nucleotide sequence: TGTGCCAGCAGCTTTCCTAGTAGCTCCTATAATTCACCCCTCCACTTT. This translates into CASSFPSSSYNSPLHF.

The V and J genes are TRBV12-3 or TRBV12-4 and TRBJ2-3; a weak D match, TRBD2 (5 bases). Trimming pared 6 bases from V and 6 bases from J, leaving 13 bases between. The CDR3 is 13 amino acids. The CDR3: CASSTRLYDTQYF. The CDR3 DNA is TGTGCCAGCAGCACTAGACTGTACGATACGCAGTATTTT.

This rearrangement joins TRBV27 to TRBJ1-4; TRBD1 is a possible D gene (6 bases). Germline V lookup: CDR1 MNHEY, CDR2 SMNVEV (reference sequence). The CDR3 sequence is 14 residues long. Trimming took off 6 bases at V and 3 bases at J, with 11 bases between the two ends. The CDR3 reads CASSPQGPNEKLFF. CDR3 nucleotides: TGTGCCAGCAGCCCACAGGGACCTAATGAAAAACTGTTTTTT.

The chain has TRBV7-9 and TRBJ2-3; D unresolved. CDR3 length equals 14 residues. CDR1 SEHNR and CDR2 FQNEAQ come from the germline V gene (reference sequence). Trimming cost V 10 bases and J 0 bases, with 14 bases left between them. The CDR3 loop reads CATSRAGSTDTQYF. In DNA, the CDR3 is TGTGCCACAAGCAGAGCAGGAAGCACAGATACGCAGTATTTT.

This chain uses TRBV7-2 with TRBJ2-1; 9 bases match TRBD2. The CDR3 length is 16 residues. The germline V gene has CDR1 SGHTA and CDR2 FQGNSA. J was trimmed by 10 bases and V by 1 base; bases with no gene match: 11. CDR3 DNA: TGTGCCAGCAGCTTAGAATTTTGGCGGGGGGGCCGGGAGCAGTTCTTC. Protein product: CASSLEFWRGGREQFF.

This chain uses TRBV13 with TRBJ1-3; D perhaps matches TRBD1 (5 bases). The germline V and J ends were trimmed by 2 bases and 1 base, with 15 bases remaining between them. The CDR3 extends over 17 amino acids. CDR1 is PRHDT and CDR2 is FYEKMQ in the germline V gene (reference sequence). CDR3 residues: CASSLSGQVPSGNTIYF. The DNA for the CDR3 is TGTGCCAGCAGCTTATCAGGGCAGGTTCCATCTGGAAACACCATATATTTT.

This chain uses TRBV13 with TRBJ1-5; no reliable D call. V was trimmed by 6 bases and J by 7 bases, leaving 13 bases between them. This CDR3 has 13 amino acids. Germline loops: CDR1 PRHDT, CDR2 FYEKMQ (reference sequence). This CDR3 is CASSHTGNQPQHF. Here the CDR3 DNA reads TGTGCCAGCAGTCACACGGGGAACCAGCCCCAGCATTTT.

The genes are TRBV2 and TRBJ1-2; 7 nucleotides align to TRBD1. Germline V CDR1 and CDR2: SNHLY, FYNNEI. With 8 bases clipped from V and 5 bases from J, the junction kept 8 bases outside the gene matches. The CDR3 length is 13 residues. The CDR3 spells CASWPGGRYGYTF. The CDR3 bases are TGTGCCAGCTGGCCAGGGGGGAGGTATGGCTACACCTTC.

V usage is TRBV14 and J usage is TRBJ1-2; 11 bases fit TRBD1. The CDR3 contains 16 residues. Germline assignment: CDR1 SGHDN and CDR2 FVKESK. V was clipped by 4 bases and J by 4 bases; unmatched bases: 8. The chain's CDR3 is CASSPFRTGGPYGYTF. CDR3 in DNA: TGTGCCAGCAGCCCTTTCCGGACAGGGGGCCCCTATGGCTACACCTTC. The full variable domain, its missing parts supplied by reference TRBV14 and TRBJ1-2, is EAGVTQFPSHSVIEKGQTVTLRCDPISGHDNLYWYRRVMGKEIKFLLHFVKESKQDESGMPNNRFLAERTGGTYSTLKVQPAELEDSGVYFCASSPFRTGGPYGYTFGSGTRLTVV.

The chain is built from TRBV24-1 and TRBJ1-1; D not certain. The V and J ends lost 2 bases and 13 bases respectively, with 19 bases between them. The CDR3 sequence is 14 residues long. CDR1 is KGHDR and CDR2 is SFDVKD in the germline V gene. For the CDR3, the DNA is TGTGCCACCAGTGATTATTTAGAGGGCGGCCGATTTTTCTTT. The encoded protein is CATSDYLEGGRFFF.

The chain is built from TRBV4-3 and TRBJ1-1; D possibly corresponds to TRBD1 (6 bases). The CDR3 spans 18 residues. V was clipped by 0 bases and J by 5 bases, with 22 bases between them. The V gene's germline CDR1 is LGHNA and CDR2 YSLEER. The chain's CDR3 is CASSQEPPTGGYVTEAFF. The CDR3 nucleotides read TGCGCCAGCAGCCAAGAGCCCCCGACAGGTGGGTATGTGACTGAAGCTTTCTTT.

The chain carries TRBV9 and TRBJ2-1, with 9 positions matching TRBD2. V was clipped by 2 bases and J by 8 bases; unmatched bases: 8. Germline V gives CDR1 SGDLS, CDR2 YYNGEE. The CDR3 runs 15 residues. The CDR3 nucleotides read TGTGCCAGCAGCGTCCTCGCGGGGGGGAAAGATGAGCAGTTCTTC. Translated: CASSVLAGGKDEQFF.

This chain uses TRBV5-4 with TRBJ1-1; possibly TRBD1 for D (5 bases). The CDR3 consists of 13 residues. V lost 2 bases to trimming and J lost 4 bases, with 9 bases between them. Per germline, CDR1 SGHNT and CDR2 YYREEE (reference sequence). For the CDR3, the DNA is TGTGCCAGCAGCTTTCAGGGCTTCACTGAAGCTTTCTTT. Its protein product is CASSFQGFTEAFF.